This TCR beta chain was profiled in a study of cytomegalovirus exposure and HLA in healthy donors (dated by TCRdb to the late 2010s). Study-wide context: An earlier analysis of roughly 610 of the donors reported 250 to 350 Gb of sequence data and about 120 million unique TCR beta sequences obtained from about 200 million T cells. An early release that covered about 600 HLA-typed donors contained about 300 gigabases of sequencing data and around 80 million unique TCR sequences. An earlier analysis of 450 to 750 of the donors used high-throughput TCR beta sequencing to judge whether each TCR beta V gene segment behaved as functional or pseudogenic. Across 300 to 400 genotyped donors of the cohort, an average of roughly 230,000 unique TCR beta nucleotide sequences per donor were sequenced, and approximately 17% of those sequences were non-productive. All discovery cohort repertoires had been generated using a single sequencing platform. Genome-wide SNP genotypes for about 60% of the roughly 670 donors were used in a later genetic analysis, which treated that subset as a discovery cohort. About five DR-DQ haplotypes were handled as single units for association and clustering, since linkage in the cohort was strong. Class I and class II HLA loci were covered by the typing at four-digit resolution. The later analysis used no new phenotypic data to find candidate immune exposures, relying instead on TCR beta sequences and their occurrence across donors. The number of typed donors differed by locus: roughly 620-630 for A, B, C, DRB1 and DQB1; 500 to 550 for DQA1; fewer than 610 for DPA1; and 400 to 480 for DPB1. Donor age, sex, ethnicity and CMV serostatus were compiled together with the repertoire data. The study aimed to test whether cataloging public T cell receptors could reveal signatures of past pathogen exposure. Along with the approximately 700-subject first cohort, a separate validation cohort of approximately 110 different subjects was used. In a later analysis, previously published TCR beta repertoires from 550 to 700 donors were re-analyzed and high-resolution HLA genotyping was added so that TCR occurrence patterns could be studied. High-throughput TCR immunosequencing, statistical association of individual TCRs with disease status, and machine learning were combined to predict cytomegalovirus infection status. Of the roughly 400 genotyped donors, over 70% fell in the genetic ancestry cluster associated with self-reported Caucasian donors. The study profiled the T cell repertoires of under 700 subjects by immunosequencing and related them to cytomegalovirus serostatus.

The method was the immunoSEQ multiplex PCR assay. A mixture of 60 forward primers for TCR Vbeta segments and 13 reverse primers for TCR Jbeta segments was used in the multiplex PCR. A multiplex PCR assay on genomic DNA amplified the CDR3 region of rearranged TCR beta genes. The Illumina HiSeq System was used to sequence the amplified TCR beta libraries as 87-base-pair reads. The paper's processing steps were these. Across the 640 or so repertoires, a later analysis counted some 80 million unique TCR beta chains, some 11 million of which were shared by at least two donors. Raw reads were error-corrected and collapsed into unique sequences with a nearest-neighbor algorithm that merged closely related sequences to remove PCR and sequencing errors. V, D and J gene segments were assigned by aligning CDR3 sequences to IMGT reference sequences. For a sequence to be retained, a match of at least six nucleotides was required to both a V gene segment and a J gene segment. Rearrangements were classified as productive when the CDR3 lacked stop codons and remained in frame with V and J, and all other rearrangements were classified as non-productive. CDR3 was defined by IMGT convention, running from the second conserved V-encoded cysteine to the conserved J-encoded phenylalanine. The earlier analysis of some 550 of the donors excluded any sequence lacking an unambiguous match to a single V gene segment. An earlier analysis of a few hundred of the donors called V segments functional above 56.7% productive rearrangements and segregating when the between-donor standard deviation exceeded 5%. A statistical classification framework was developed to diagnose cytomegalovirus status using the catalog of TCR beta chain sequences. In a later analysis, TCR nucleotide sequences were compared against IMGT/GENE-DB human TR gene sequences so that V and J genes could be assigned. A later analysis assigned CDR3 sequences and most-parsimonious VDJ recombination scenarios with the TCRdist pipeline. In a later analysis, each TCR beta chain was defined by its CDR3 amino acid sequence together with its V-gene family, and reads lacking a unique V-gene family were excluded. In a later analysis, approximately 640 highly shared, low-generation-probability nucleotide sequences were removed to address suspected cross-contamination and a sequencing artifact. In a later analysis, a clonal expansion index was calculated for each public chain from normalized within-repertoire ranks of inferred template counts. In a later analysis, generation probabilities were computed with a VDJ recombination model fitted to out-of-frame rearrangements, and the resulting probabilities were checked against IGoR. A later analysis scored TCR-TCR, TCR-HLA and TCR-CMV co-occurrence with hypergeometric tests, applying a repertoire-size bias correction to TCR pairs. To estimate false discovery rates, a later analysis permuted the HLA or CMV assignments 20 times. In a later analysis, co-occurring TCRs were grouped with DBSCAN, and TCRdist sequence similarity was added when clustering was performed within HLA-allele-positive subsets. Co-occurrence clustering excluded repertoires with fewer than 30,000 or more than 120,000 public chains, plus five with anomalous nucleotide sharing. TCRdb holds this immuneACCESS table with in-frame rearrangements only. Some clones are missing; in checked studies, unresolved V genes explain under half, and the rest has no known cause. That table furnishes V, J and clone size, whereas the DNA furnished D and trimming. Within this sample are approximately 140,000 clones, with 55% to 70% of them counted one time only. The top ten constitute roughly 6.8% of the sample.

This clone has more than one count but fewer than ten. The clone's antigen remains unknown. No base quality information exists; no much larger clone differs at one position. V is trimmed back by 5 bases and J by 2 bases, and the junction contains 10 bases that no gene match accounts for. The CDR3, cysteine through phenylalanine, is 16 amino acids long. Only CDR3 DNA is held: 48 bases, read in frame from base 1. Taken from the germline V gene (reference sequence), the CDR1 and CDR2 loops are SGHAT and FQDESV. The research as a whole found: Because counts were too low, seventeen rarely observed V segments, including chromosome 9 orphons, were excluded from the earlier analysis of 587 of the donors. A later genetic analysis associated a missense DCLRE1C variant with V-gene and J-gene trimming of TCR beta chains, and an independent cohort replicated the association. The authors suggested that the approach could potentially be extended to other disease states and immunological phenotypes. Cytomegalovirus status was reported to be diagnosed by the classifier with high specificity and sensitivity in both the original and validation cohorts. A group of highly shared sequence variants was considered likely to be a technical artifact of the sequencing pipeline. HLA typing was unavailable for some donors at each locus, so association tests used only the typed subset. Most TCR sequences were observed very rarely across donors, whereas some public TCRs were present in many individuals. Correlated functional status among segregating V segments might be attributable to linkage disequilibrium, but an unknown experimental factor could not be ruled out. Compared with equally common non-associated chains, HLA-associated TCR beta chains in a later analysis were more clonally expanded and had lower generation probabilities. Several of the top co-occurrence clusters appeared to be linked to parvovirus B19, influenza, CMV and Epstein-Barr virus, according to a later analysis. Most CMV-associated TCR beta chains appeared to be HLA-restricted in a later analysis, and the HLA associations seemed to be driven largely by CMV exposure. This cohort had only TCR beta chains sequenced, and the lack of alpha or paired-chain data limited which features could be detected. A further reported finding was that TCR beta sequences accurately predicted the HLA-A and HLA-B alleles for most subjects in the first cohort. Presence/absence analyses assumed roughly uniform sequencing depth across donors, an assumption that may not hold. Assigning TCR associations to individual alleles was difficult when HLA alleles, especially DR and DQ, strongly co-occurred. Specific HLA alleles were associated with roughly 16,000 TCR beta sequences at a false discovery rate of 0.05 in a later analysis. A later analysis found that TCR association rates varied across HLA loci, with DRB1 alleles showing the most associated TCRs and HLA-C alleles the fewest. A later genetic analysis reported fewer N-insertions in productive TCRs among donors in an Asian-associated ancestry cluster than the roughly 650-donor mean. The 87-base-pair reads could not distinguish some IMGT-functional V segments, including TRBV6-2 and TRBV6-3, so those segments were excluded. The study listed 150 to 200 TCR beta chains as associated with cytomegalovirus. The only immune exposure information available for the cohort was CMV serostatus. A few of the identified cytomegalovirus-associated TCR beta chains were confirmed in vitro to be specific for cytomegalovirus antigens. In an earlier analysis of about 600 of the donors, most TCR beta V segments appeared in productive rearrangements about 87% or about 30% of the time, broadly matching IMGT annotations.

The cohort was made up of approximately 670 healthy bone marrow donors. Cohort members were all nominally healthy when sampled, although unrecorded immune exposures were likely present. The donor tested CMV seropositive, placing the donor among the approximately 290 seropositive members of the cohort. A peripheral blood sample was collected from each donor, and TCR beta sequencing was performed on peripheral blood mononuclear cells. Genomic DNA was extracted from the blood cell samples with the Qiagen DNeasy Blood Extraction Kit. The clonotype was recovered from a woman aged 60 to 75 in good health and CMV-seropositive. This chain joins TRBV11-1 to TRBJ2-3, with 7 middle bases fitting TRBD1. Sequencing used PBMCs. The bases are TGTGCCAGCAGCCCACGACAGGGTGCCACCACAGATACGCAGTATTTT. Its protein product is CASSPRQGATTDTQYF.